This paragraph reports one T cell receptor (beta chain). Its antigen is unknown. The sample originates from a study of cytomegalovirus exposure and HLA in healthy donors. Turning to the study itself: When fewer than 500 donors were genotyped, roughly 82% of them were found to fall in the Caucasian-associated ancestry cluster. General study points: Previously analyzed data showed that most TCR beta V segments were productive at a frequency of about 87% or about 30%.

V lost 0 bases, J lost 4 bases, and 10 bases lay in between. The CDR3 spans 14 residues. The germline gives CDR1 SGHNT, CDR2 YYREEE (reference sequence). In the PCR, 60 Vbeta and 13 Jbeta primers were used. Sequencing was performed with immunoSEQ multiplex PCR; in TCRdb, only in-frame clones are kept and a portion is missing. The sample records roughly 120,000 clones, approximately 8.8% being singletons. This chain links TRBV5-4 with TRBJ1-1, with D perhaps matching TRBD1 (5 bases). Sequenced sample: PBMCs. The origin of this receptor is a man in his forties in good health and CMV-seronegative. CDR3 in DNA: TGTGCCAGCAGCTTGGACCCGGGGGGCACTGAAGCTTTCTTT. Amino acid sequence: CASSLDPGGTEAFF.